The clone carrying this T cell receptor (beta chain) rates as medium-sized. Its target is unknown. This record belongs to a study of T-cell memory formation after mild COVID-19. Findings of the study overall: Contracting CD4+ clones lay largely in CM and EM, with CD8+ ones residing in EMRA.

TCRdb re-called the 5' RACE reads with MiXCR, one entry per CDR3 protein. The sample holds thousands of distinct CDR3 sequences; about 24% are singletons and the top ten take 2.2%. What was sequenced was PBMCs or a T cell subset sorted from them (not recorded which). This TCR came from an adult who had mild COVID-19 (a few samples of this study predate the infection). Cell type and time point are not known.

For the CDR3, the DNA is TGTGCCAGCTCACCCAAAAGGACAGGGGGAGATACGCAGTATTTT. This codes for CASSPKRTGGDTQYF. The V and J genes are TRBV18 and TRBJ2-3; the match to TRBD1 covers 10 bases. The CDR3 sequence is 15 residues long. CDR1 and CDR2 from the germline V gene are KGHSH and LQKENI. V was clipped by 3 bases and J by 5 bases; unmatched bases: 5.